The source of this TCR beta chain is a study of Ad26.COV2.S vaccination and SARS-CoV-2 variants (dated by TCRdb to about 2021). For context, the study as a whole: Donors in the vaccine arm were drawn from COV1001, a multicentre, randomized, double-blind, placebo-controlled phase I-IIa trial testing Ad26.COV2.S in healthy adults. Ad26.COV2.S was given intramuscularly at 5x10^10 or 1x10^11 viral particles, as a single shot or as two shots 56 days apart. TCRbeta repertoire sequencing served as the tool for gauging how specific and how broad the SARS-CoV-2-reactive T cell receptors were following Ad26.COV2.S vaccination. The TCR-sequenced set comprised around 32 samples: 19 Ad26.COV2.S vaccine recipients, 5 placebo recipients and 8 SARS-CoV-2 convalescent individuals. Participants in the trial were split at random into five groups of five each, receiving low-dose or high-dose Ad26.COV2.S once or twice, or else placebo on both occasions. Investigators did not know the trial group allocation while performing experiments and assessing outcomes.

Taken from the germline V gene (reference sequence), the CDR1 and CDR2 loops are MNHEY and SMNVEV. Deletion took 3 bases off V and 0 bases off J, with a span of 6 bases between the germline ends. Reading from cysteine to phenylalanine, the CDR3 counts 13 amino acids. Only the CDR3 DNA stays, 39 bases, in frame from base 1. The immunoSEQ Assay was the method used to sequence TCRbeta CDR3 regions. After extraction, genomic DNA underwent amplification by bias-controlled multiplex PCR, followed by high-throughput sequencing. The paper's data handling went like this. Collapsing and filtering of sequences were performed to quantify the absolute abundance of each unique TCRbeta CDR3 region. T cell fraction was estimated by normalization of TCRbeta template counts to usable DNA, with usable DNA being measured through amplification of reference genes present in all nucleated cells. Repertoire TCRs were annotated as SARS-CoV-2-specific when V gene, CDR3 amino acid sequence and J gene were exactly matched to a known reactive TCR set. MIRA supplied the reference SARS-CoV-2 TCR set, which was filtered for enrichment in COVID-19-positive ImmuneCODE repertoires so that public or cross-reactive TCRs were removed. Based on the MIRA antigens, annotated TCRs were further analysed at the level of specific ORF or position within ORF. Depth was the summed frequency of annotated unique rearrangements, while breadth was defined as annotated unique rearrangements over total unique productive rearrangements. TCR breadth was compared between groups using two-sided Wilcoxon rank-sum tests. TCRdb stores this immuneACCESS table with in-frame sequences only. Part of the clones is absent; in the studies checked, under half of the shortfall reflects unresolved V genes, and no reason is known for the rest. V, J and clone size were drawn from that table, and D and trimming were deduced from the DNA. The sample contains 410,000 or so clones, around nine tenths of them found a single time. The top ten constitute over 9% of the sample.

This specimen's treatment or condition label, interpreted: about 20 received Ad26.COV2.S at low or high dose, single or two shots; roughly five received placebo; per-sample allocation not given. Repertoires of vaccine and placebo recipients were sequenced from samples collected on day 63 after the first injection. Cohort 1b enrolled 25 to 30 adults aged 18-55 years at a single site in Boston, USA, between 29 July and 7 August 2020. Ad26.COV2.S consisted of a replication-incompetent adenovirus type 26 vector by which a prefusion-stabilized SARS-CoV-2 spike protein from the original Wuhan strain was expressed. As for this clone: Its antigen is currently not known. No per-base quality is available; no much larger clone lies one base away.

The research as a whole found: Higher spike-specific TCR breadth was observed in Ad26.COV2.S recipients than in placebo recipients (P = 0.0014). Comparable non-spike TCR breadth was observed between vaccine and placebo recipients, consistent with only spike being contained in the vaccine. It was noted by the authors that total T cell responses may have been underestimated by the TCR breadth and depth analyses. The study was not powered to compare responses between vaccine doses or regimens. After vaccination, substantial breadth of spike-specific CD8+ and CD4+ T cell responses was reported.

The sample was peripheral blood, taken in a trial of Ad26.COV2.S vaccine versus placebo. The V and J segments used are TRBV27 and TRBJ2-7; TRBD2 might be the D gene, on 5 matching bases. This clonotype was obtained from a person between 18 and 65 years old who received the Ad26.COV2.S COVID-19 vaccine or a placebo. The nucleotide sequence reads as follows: TGTGCCAGCAGTTTGACTAACTCCTACGAGCAGTACTTC. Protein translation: CASSLTNSYEQYF.